This entry describes one TCR beta chain. There is no known antigen for this receptor. The protocol used for the library was the immunoSEQ multiplex PCR assay. A mixture of 60 forward primers for TCR Vbeta segments and 13 reverse primers for TCR Jbeta segments was used in the multiplex PCR. The CDR3 region of rearranged TCR beta genes was amplified from genomic DNA by a multiplex PCR assay. The Illumina HiSeq System was used to sequence the amplified TCR beta libraries as 87-base-pair reads. Turning to the authors' computational methods: In a later analysis, tens of millions of unique TCR beta chains were counted across the 690 or so repertoires, and around 11 million of these chains were shared by at least two donors. Raw reads were error-corrected and collapsed into unique sequences with a nearest-neighbor algorithm that merged closely related sequences to remove PCR and sequencing errors. V, D and J gene segments were assigned by aligning CDR3 sequences to IMGT reference sequences. For a sequence to be retained, a match of at least six nucleotides to both a V gene segment and a J gene segment was required. Rearrangements were classified as productive when the CDR3 lacked stop codons and remained in frame with V and J, and all other rearrangements were classified as non-productive. Following IMGT convention, CDR3 was defined as the stretch from the second conserved V-encoded cysteine up to the conserved J-encoded phenylalanine. Sequences without an unambiguous match to a single V gene segment were excluded from the earlier analysis of about 600 of the donors. In an earlier analysis of approximately 590 of the donors, V segments were called functional above 56.7% productive rearrangements and were called segregating when the between-donor standard deviation exceeded 5%. A statistical classification framework was developed to diagnose cytomegalovirus status using the catalog of TCR beta chain sequences. In a later analysis, V and J genes were assigned by comparing TCR nucleotide sequences against IMGT/GENE-DB human TR gene sequences. Using the TCRdist pipeline, a later analysis assigned CDR3 sequences along with most-parsimonious VDJ recombination scenarios. In a later analysis, every TCR beta chain was defined by the combination of its CDR3 amino acid sequence and its V-gene family, and reads without a unique V-gene family were dropped. In a later analysis, a few hundred highly shared, low-generation-probability nucleotide sequences were removed to address suspected cross-contamination and a sequencing artifact. In a later analysis, a clonal expansion index for each public chain was calculated from normalized within-repertoire ranks of inferred template counts. Generation probabilities in a later analysis came from a VDJ recombination model fitted to out-of-frame rearrangements, and those results were checked against IGoR. In a later analysis, hypergeometric tests were used to score TCR-TCR, TCR-HLA and TCR-CMV co-occurrence, with a repertoire-size bias correction applied to TCR pairs. To estimate false discovery rates, a later analysis permuted the HLA or CMV assignments 20 times. In a later analysis, co-occurring TCRs were grouped with DBSCAN, and TCRdist sequence similarity was added when clustering was performed within HLA-allele-positive subsets. For co-occurrence clustering, repertoires with fewer than 30,000 or more than 120,000 public chains were excluded, along with several repertoires with anomalous nucleotide sharing. The immuneACCESS repertoire file appears here via TCRdb, limited to in-frame rearrangements. These files lack a portion of the clones; in checked studies, under half of the deficit traces to unresolved V genes, and the cause of the others is not known. The D gene and trimming were derived from the DNA, and the V and J assignments and clone size from that table. The table kept for this sample lists around 50,000 clones. The top ten hold 10% to 15% of the sample.

This record belongs to a study of cytomegalovirus exposure and HLA in healthy donors listed by TCRdb under 2017. Turning to the overall study: An earlier analysis of 587 of the donors reported 276 Gb of sequence data and 117 million unique TCR beta sequences obtained from some 170 million T cells. Among 300 to 500 genotyped donors of the cohort, an average of approximately 240,000 unique TCR beta nucleotide sequences was sequenced per donor, of which approximately 18% were non-productive. Approximately 330 gigabases of sequencing data and around 80 million unique TCR sequences made up an early release that covered 500 to 700 HLA-typed donors. In a later analysis, previously published TCR beta repertoires from 500 to 750 donors were re-analyzed and high-resolution HLA genotyping was added so that TCR occurrence patterns could be studied. HLA typing included class I and class II loci at four-digit resolution. Every repertoire in the discovery cohort had been generated on one and the same sequencing platform. Genome-wide SNP genotypes for about 60% of the 666 donors were used in a later genetic analysis, which treated that subset as a discovery cohort. Besides the first cohort of 666 subjects, a separate validation cohort made up of about 120 different subjects was used. A few DR-DQ haplotypes were treated as single units for association and clustering because of strong linkage in the cohort. Donor age, sex, ethnicity and CMV serostatus were collected together with the repertoire data. The study aimed to test whether signatures of past pathogen exposure could be identified by cataloging public T cell receptors. Among the roughly 390 genotyped donors, about 83% belonged to the genetic ancestry cluster associated with self-reported Caucasian donors. Typing coverage varied by locus: roughly 620-640 donors for A, B, C, DRB1 and DQB1; about 520 for DQA1; over 600 for DPA1; approximately 490 for DPB1. An earlier analysis of roughly 580 of the donors used high-throughput TCR beta sequencing to judge whether each TCR beta V gene segment behaved as functional or pseudogenic. To predict cytomegalovirus infection status, the study combined high-throughput TCR immunosequencing, statistical association of individual TCRs with disease status, and machine learning. Rather than using new phenotypic data, the later analysis identified candidate immune exposures from TCR beta sequences and from how often those sequences occurred across donors. Using immunosequencing, the study profiled T cell repertoires from around 680 subjects and related those repertoires to cytomegalovirus serostatus.

What the work shows at the level of the full study, not this receptor alone: Sequencing depth was assumed to be roughly uniform across donors in the presence/absence analyses, though that assumption may not hold. About 17 rarely observed V segments, including chromosome 9 orphons, were excluded from the earlier analysis of some 590 of the donors because counts were too low. Assigning TCR associations to individual alleles was difficult when HLA alleles, especially DR and DQ, strongly co-occurred. Correlated functional status among segregating V segments might reflect linkage disequilibrium, but an unknown experimental factor could not be ruled out. The classifier was reported to diagnose cytomegalovirus status with high specificity and sensitivity in both the original and validation cohorts. In vitro tests confirmed that a few of the cytomegalovirus-associated TCR beta chains recognize cytomegalovirus antigens. In a later genetic analysis, a missense DCLRE1C variant was associated with V-gene and J-gene trimming of TCR beta chains, and the association was replicated in an independent cohort. The sequencing pipeline was judged likely to have produced a cluster of highly shared sequence variants as a technical artifact. In a later analysis, HLA-associated TCR beta chains were found to be more clonally expanded and to have lower generation probabilities than equally common non-associated chains. A later analysis found that most CMV-associated TCR beta chains appeared HLA-restricted, with HLA associations seemingly driven largely by CMV exposure. A later genetic analysis reported fewer N-insertions in productive TCRs among donors in an Asian-associated ancestry cluster than the roughly 620-donor mean. A further reported finding was that TCR beta sequences accurately predicted the HLA-A and HLA-B alleles for most subjects in the first cohort. According to a later analysis, parvovirus B19, influenza, CMV and Epstein-Barr virus appeared linked to several top co-occurrence clusters. In the study, approximately 150 TCR beta chains were listed as associated with cytomegalovirus. Specific HLA alleles were associated with over 15,000 TCR beta sequences at a false discovery rate of 0.05 in a later analysis. The only immune exposure information available for the cohort was CMV serostatus. In a later analysis, TCR association rates were found to vary across HLA loci, with the most associated TCRs seen for DRB1 alleles and the fewest for HLA-C alleles. Broadly in line with IMGT annotations, most TCR beta V segments showed up in productive rearrangements about 87% or about 30% of the time in an earlier analysis of around 550 of the donors. The 87-base-pair reads could not distinguish some IMGT-functional V segments, including TRBV6-2 and TRBV6-3, so those segments were excluded. It was suggested by the authors that the approach could potentially be generalized to other disease states and immunological phenotypes. Most TCR sequences were observed very rarely across donors, whereas some public TCRs were present in many individuals. This cohort had only TCR beta chains sequenced, and the lack of alpha or paired-chain data limited which features could be detected. Because HLA typing was unavailable for some donors at each locus, only the typed subset was used in association tests.

The cohort comprised hundreds of healthy bone marrow donors. At the time of sampling, all cohort members were nominally healthy, though unrecorded immune exposures were likely present. The donor was CMV seropositive and belonged to the group of 250 to 300 seropositive cohort members. Each donor provided a peripheral blood sample, and peripheral blood mononuclear cells were used for TCR beta sequencing. Genomic DNA extraction from the blood cell samples was performed with the Qiagen DNeasy Blood Extraction Kit. Reading the germline V gene (reference sequence) gives CDR1 SEHNR and CDR2 FQNEAQ. The CDR3 measures 13 amino acids from cysteine to phenylalanine. This entry keeps only the CDR3 DNA: 39 bases, framed from base 1. V drops 1 base and J drops 6 bases, leaving 9 bases in between.

The clonotype originates from a woman in her twenties or thirties in good health and CMV-seropositive. The rearranged segments are TRBV7-9 and TRBJ1-1, and the D gene may be TRBD1, 5 bases matching. Sequenced input: PBMCs. At the DNA level, the sequence is TGTGCCAGCAGCTTAGGACGGGGGGCTGAAGCTTTCTTT. Its translation is CASSLGRGAEAFF.